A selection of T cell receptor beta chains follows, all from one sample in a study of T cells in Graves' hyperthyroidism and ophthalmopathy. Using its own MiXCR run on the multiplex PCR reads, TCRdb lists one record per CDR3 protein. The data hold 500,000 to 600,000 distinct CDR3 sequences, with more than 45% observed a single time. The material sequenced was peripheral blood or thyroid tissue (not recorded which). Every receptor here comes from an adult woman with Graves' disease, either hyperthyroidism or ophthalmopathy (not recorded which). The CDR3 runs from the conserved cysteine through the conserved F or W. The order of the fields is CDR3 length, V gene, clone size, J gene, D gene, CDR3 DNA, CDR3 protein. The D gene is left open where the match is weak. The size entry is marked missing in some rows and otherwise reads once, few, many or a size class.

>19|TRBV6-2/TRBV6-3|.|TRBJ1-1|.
TGTGCCAGCATCACCTCGCCAGGGCGGCCAAAGGGGATGAACACTGAAGCTTTCTTT
CASITSPGRPKGMNTEAFF
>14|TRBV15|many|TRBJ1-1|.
TGTGCCACCAGCAGAGGAGAGCGTCGGGCTGAAGCTTTCTTT
CATSRGERRAEAFF
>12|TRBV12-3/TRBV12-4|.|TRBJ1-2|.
TGTGCCAGCAGCTCCACAGGCTATGGCTACACCTTC
CASSSTGYGYTF
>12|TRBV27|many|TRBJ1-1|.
TGTGCCAGCAAGGGGATGGGCACTGAAGCTTTCTTT
CASKGMGTEAFF
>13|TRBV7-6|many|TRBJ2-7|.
TGTGCCAGCAGCAGTGGGACCCTCTACGAGCAGTACTTC
CASSSGTLYEQYF
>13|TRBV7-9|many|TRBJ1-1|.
TGTGCCAGCAGCTGGCCCCGGCAATCTGAAGCTTTCTTT
CASSWPRQSEAFF
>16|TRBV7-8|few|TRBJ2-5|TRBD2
TGTGCCAGCAGCTCCCCCCTAGCGGGATCGAGTGAGACCCAGTACTTC
CASSSPLAGSSETQYF
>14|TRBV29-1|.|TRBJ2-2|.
TGCAGCGTTGCCGGCGGGGAGTTCACCGGGGAGCTGTTTTTT
CSVAGGEFTGELFF
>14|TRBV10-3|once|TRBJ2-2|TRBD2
TGTGCCACAGGAGGACTAGCGGGGTACGGGGAGCTGTTTTTT
CATGGLAGYGELFF
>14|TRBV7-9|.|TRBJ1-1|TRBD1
TGTGCCAGCAGCCCCAAACGGGACAGGACCCAAGCTTTCTTT
CASSPKRDRTQAFF
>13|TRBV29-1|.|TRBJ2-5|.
TGCAGCGTTGGGGGAGTCGGCGTGGAGACCCAGTACTTC
CSVGGVGVETQYF
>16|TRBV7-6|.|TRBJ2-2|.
TGTGCCAGCAGCTTAGGACTAGGGGACTCCACCGGGGAGCTGTTTTTT
CASSLGLGDSTGELFF
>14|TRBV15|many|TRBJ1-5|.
TGTGCCACCAGCAAAGGCAGAAACAATCAGCCCCAGCATTTT
CATSKGRNNQPQHF
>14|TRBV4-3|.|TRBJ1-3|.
TGCGCCAGCAGCCAAGCTACACTAGGAAACACCATATATTTT
CASSQATLGNTIYF
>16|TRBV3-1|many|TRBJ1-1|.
TGTGCCAGCAGCCTAAGACAGTTTACACAGAACACTGAAGCTTTCTTT
CASSLRQFTQNTEAFF
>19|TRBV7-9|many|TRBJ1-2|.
TGTGCCAGCAGCCCGCCCTTCCCCCAATCAGGGGTAGTAGGCTATGGCTACACCTTC
CASSPPFPQSGVVGYGYTF
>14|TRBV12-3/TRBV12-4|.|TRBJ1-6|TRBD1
TGTGCCAGCACTGCCGACAGGGCGCCTTCACCCCTCCACTTT
CASTADRAPSPLHF
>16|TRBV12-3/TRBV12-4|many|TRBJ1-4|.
TGTGCCAGCAGTTTATGGACACCCCGGAGGAATGAAAAACTGTTTTTT
CASSLWTPRRNEKLFF
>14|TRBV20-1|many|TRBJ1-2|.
TGCAGTGCTAGAGATTTCGACCAACCTTATGGCTACACCTTC
CSARDFDQPYGYTF
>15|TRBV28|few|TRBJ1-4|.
TGTGCCAGCAGTCTCCCCCGGGGTTCTAATGAAAAACTGTTTTTT
CASSLPRGSNEKLFF
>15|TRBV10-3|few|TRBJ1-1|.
TGTGCCATCAGCGACAAAAGGGGTCGGTCCACTGAAGCTTTCTTT
CAISDKRGRSTEAFF
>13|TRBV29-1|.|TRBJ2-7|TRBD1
TGCAGCTTCGGACAGGGGAAATCCTACGAGCAGTACTTC
CSFGQGKSYEQYF
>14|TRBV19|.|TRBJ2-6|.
TGTGCCAGTAGTATAGAGGGGCGTGAGACTGTCCTGACTTTC
CASSIEGRETVLTF
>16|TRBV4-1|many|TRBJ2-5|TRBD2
TGCGCCAGCAGCCAAGCAGCCGGGACTAGTCGTGAGACCCAGTACTTC
CASSQAAGTSRETQYF
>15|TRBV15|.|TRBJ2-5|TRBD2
TGTGCCACGCGGACTAGCAGGAGTCGGCCGGAGACCCAGTACTTC
CATRTSRSRPETQYF
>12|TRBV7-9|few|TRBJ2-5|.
TGTGCCAGCAGCCAATTGGATCAGCCCCAGTACTTC
CASSQLDQPQYF
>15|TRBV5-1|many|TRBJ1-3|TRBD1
TGCGCCAGCAGCATACAGGGGGCGCCTGGAAACACCATATATTTT
CASSIQGAPGNTIYF
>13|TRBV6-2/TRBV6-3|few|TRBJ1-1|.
TGTGCCAGCAGTTACGGGCAAGGGGTAGAAGCTTTCTTT
CASSYGQGVEAFF